Listed below are T cell receptor beta chains from one sample, sequenced in a study of CD8+ T cells in alopecia areata. Using immunoSEQ multiplex PCR, the repertoire was profiled, and TCRdb retains in-frame clones only, with some absent. Of more than 95,000 clones in the sample, approximately 58% are singletons; the top ten hold about 3%. The sample was CD4+ T cells sorted from blood. These receptors all stem from a human donor in good health. Each CDR3 is given with its conserved first and last residue. The order of the fields is CDR3 protein, CDR3 DNA, J gene, clone size, D gene, V gene. A D gene is named only where the DNA matches it firmly. The listing skips clone size in some rows; elsewhere it reads once, few, many or a size class.

CDR3: CASILQNTEAFF; DNA: TGTGCCAGCATATTACAGAACACTGAAGCTTTCTTT; J: TRBJ1-1; size: -; D: -; V: TRBV2
CDR3: CASSQDARTPTAKNIQYF; DNA: TGTGCCAGCAGCCAAGATGCGAGGACGCCGACTGCCAAAAACATTCAGTACTTC; J: TRBJ2-4; size: few; D: -; V: TRBV4-2
CDR3: CASSLNTGSTDTQYF; DNA: TGTGCCAGCAGCTTAAATACGGGGAGCACAGATACGCAGTATTTT; J: TRBJ2-3; size: -; D: -; V: TRBV7-3
CDR3: CASSLGLAATSEQFF; DNA: TGTGCCAGCAGCTTGGGGTTGGCCGCCACGAGTGAGCAGTTCTTC; J: TRBJ2-1; size: -; D: -; V: TRBV5-6
CDR3: CSVRPGQGDGYTF; DNA: TGCAGCGTGCGCCCGGGACAGGGAGACGGCTACACCTTC; J: TRBJ1-2; size: -; D: TRBD1; V: TRBV29-1
CDR3: CASSLGQGAREQYF; DNA: TGTGCCAGCAGTTTGGGACAGGGGGCCAGGGAGCAGTACTTC; J: TRBJ2-7; size: -; D: TRBD1; V: TRBV28
CDR3: CSVVGSGANVLTF; DNA: TGCAGCGTTGTGGGTTCTGGGGCCAACGTCCTGACTTTC; J: TRBJ2-6; size: -; D: -; V: TRBV29-1
CDR3: CASSGTSGGYEQYF; DNA: TGTGCCAGCAGCGGGACTAGCGGGGGCTACGAGCAGTACTTC; J: TRBJ2-7; size: -; D: TRBD2; V: TRBV25-1
CDR3: CAVFGTMVGTRRYTF; DNA: TGTGCCGTCTTCGGGACCATGGTAGGAACGAGACGCTACACCTTC; J: TRBJ1-2; size: -; D: -; V: TRBV6-1
CDR3: CASRTSVGTGVSPLHF; DNA: TGTGCCAGCAGGACATCCGTCGGGACAGGGGTTTCACCCCTCCACTTT; J: TRBJ1-6; size: -; D: TRBD1; V: TRBV25-1